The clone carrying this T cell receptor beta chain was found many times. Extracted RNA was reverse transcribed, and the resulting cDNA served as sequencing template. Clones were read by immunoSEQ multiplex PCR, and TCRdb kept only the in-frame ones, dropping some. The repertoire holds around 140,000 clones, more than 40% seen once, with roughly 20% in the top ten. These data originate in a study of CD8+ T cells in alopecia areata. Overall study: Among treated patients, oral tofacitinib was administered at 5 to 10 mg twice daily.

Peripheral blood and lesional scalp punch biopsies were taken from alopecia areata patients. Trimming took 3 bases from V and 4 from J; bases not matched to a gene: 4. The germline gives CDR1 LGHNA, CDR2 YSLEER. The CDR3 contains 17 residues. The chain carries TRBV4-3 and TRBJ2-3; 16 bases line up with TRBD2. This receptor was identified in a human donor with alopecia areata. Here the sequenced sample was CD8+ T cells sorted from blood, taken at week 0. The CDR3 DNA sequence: TGCGCCAGCAGCCAGGGACTAGCGGGGGGGCCTGCAGATACGCAGTATTTT. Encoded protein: CASSQGLAGGPADTQYF.